This T cell receptor beta chain originates from a study of cytomegalovirus exposure and HLA in healthy donors (dated 2017 in TCRdb). In terms of the full investigation: An earlier analysis of some 550 of the donors reported approximately 270 Gb of sequence data and some 120 million unique TCR beta sequences from about 179 million T cells. Among 398 genotyped donors of the cohort, an average of approximately 230,000 unique TCR beta nucleotide sequences were sequenced per donor, about a sixth of them non-productive. Rather than using new phenotypic data, the later analysis identified candidate immune exposures from TCR beta sequences and from how often those sequences occurred across donors. Typing coverage differed by locus: A, B, C, DRB1 and DQB1 were typed in roughly 620-630 donors, DQA1 in about 560, DPA1 in roughly 590, and DPB1 in about 450. The study aimed to test whether signatures of past pathogen exposure could be identified by cataloging public T cell receptors. Both class I and class II loci were covered by HLA typing, at four-digit resolution. Among the approximately 400 genotyped donors, approximately 77% belonged to the genetic ancestry cluster associated with self-reported Caucasian donors. The study profiled the T cell repertoires of more than 500 subjects by immunosequencing and related them to cytomegalovirus serostatus. Besides the first cohort of around 700 subjects, a separate validation cohort made up of 95 to 150 different subjects was used. To study patterns of TCR occurrence, a later analysis re-analyzed previously published TCR beta repertoires from 666 donors and added high-resolution HLA genotyping. Roughly 5 DR-DQ haplotypes were handled as single units for association and clustering, since linkage in the cohort was strong. In an earlier analysis of 587 of the donors, high-throughput TCR beta sequencing was used to judge whether each TCR beta V gene segment behaved as functional or pseudogenic. To predict cytomegalovirus infection status, the study brought together high-throughput TCR immunosequencing, statistical association of individual TCRs with disease status, and machine learning. An early release covering roughly 580 HLA-typed donors comprised approximately 290 gigabases of sequencing data and tens of millions of unique TCR sequences. A later genetic analysis used genome-wide SNP genotypes for about three fifths of the roughly 700 donors, treating that subset as a discovery cohort. All discovery cohort repertoires had been generated on a single sequencing platform. Alongside the repertoire data, information on donor age, sex, ethnicity and CMV serostatus was compiled.

The CDR3 sequence holds 14 residues, the cysteine and phenylalanine included. CDR3 DNA only is kept here, 42 bases in frame from base 1. The trim is 0 bases for V and 5 bases for J, with a gap of 8 bases between the germline ends. The germline V gene provides CDR1 SGHVS and CDR2 FNYEAQ. Paper-wide results and their limitations: Because counts were too low, about 18 rarely observed V segments, including chromosome 9 orphons, were left out of the earlier analysis of some 600 of the donors. In this cohort, only TCR beta chains were sequenced, and detectable features were limited by the absence of alpha or paired-chain data. Some IMGT-functional V segments, including TRBV6-2 and TRBV6-3, could not be distinguished by the 87-base-pair reads and were therefore excluded. In both the original and validation cohorts, the classifier was reported to diagnose cytomegalovirus status with high specificity and sensitivity. In a later analysis, several top co-occurrence clusters were reported to appear linked to parvovirus B19, influenza, CMV and Epstein-Barr virus. A further reported finding was that TCR beta sequences accurately predicted the HLA-A and HLA-B alleles for most subjects in the first cohort. The study gave a list of some 150 TCR beta chains associated with cytomegalovirus. When HLA alleles, especially DR and DQ, strongly co-occurred, TCR associations were difficult to assign to individual alleles. According to a later genetic analysis, donors in an Asian-associated ancestry cluster had fewer N-insertions in productive TCRs than the approximately 670-donor mean. According to the authors, the approach could potentially be generalized to other disease states and immunological phenotypes. In an earlier analysis of some 540 of the donors, most TCR beta V segments appeared in productive rearrangements about 90% or about 30% of the time, broadly matching IMGT annotations. In a later analysis, HLA-associated TCR beta chains showed more clonal expansion and lower generation probabilities than non-associated chains that were equally common. Three of the identified cytomegalovirus-associated TCR beta chains were confirmed in vitro to be specific for cytomegalovirus antigens. Immune exposure information for the cohort was limited to CMV serostatus. Most CMV-associated TCR beta chains appeared to be HLA-restricted in a later analysis, and the HLA associations seemed to be driven largely by CMV exposure. An association between a missense DCLRE1C variant and V-gene and J-gene trimming of TCR beta chains was found in a later genetic analysis and replicated in an independent cohort. Linkage disequilibrium might explain the correlated functional status among segregating V segments, but an unknown experimental factor could not be excluded. According to a later analysis, TCR association rates differed among HLA loci, with DRB1 alleles showing the most associated TCRs and HLA-C alleles showing the fewest. Because HLA typing was unavailable for some donors at each locus, only the typed subset was used in association tests. Specific HLA alleles were associated with roughly 17,000 TCR beta sequences at a false discovery rate of 0.05 in a later analysis. A group of highly shared sequence variants was considered likely to be a technical artifact of the sequencing pipeline. Across donors, most TCR sequences were observed very rarely, whereas some public TCRs were present in many individuals. Presence/absence analyses assumed roughly uniform sequencing depth across donors, an assumption that may not hold.

The cohort was made up of 650 to 700 healthy bone marrow donors. Cohort members were all nominally healthy when sampled, although unrecorded immune exposures were likely present. The donor was CMV seronegative and belonged to the group of 350 to 400 seronegative cohort members. Every donor gave a peripheral blood sample, and the peripheral blood mononuclear cells from that sample were used for TCR beta sequencing. Genomic DNA extraction from the blood cell samples was performed with the Qiagen DNeasy Blood Extraction Kit. Library generation was performed with the immunoSEQ multiplex PCR assay. A mixture of 60 forward primers for TCR Vbeta segments and 13 reverse primers for TCR Jbeta segments was used in the multiplex PCR. Amplification of the CDR3 region of rearranged TCR beta genes was performed with a multiplex PCR assay on genomic DNA. The Illumina HiSeq System was used to sequence the amplified TCR beta libraries as 87-base-pair reads. The study's processing was this. In a later analysis, roughly 80 million unique TCR beta chains were counted across the roughly 700 repertoires, and around 10 million of these chains were shared by at least two donors. A nearest-neighbor algorithm error-corrected the raw reads and collapsed the reads into unique sequences, merging closely related sequences to remove PCR and sequencing errors. Alignment of CDR3 sequences to IMGT reference sequences was used to assign V, D and J gene segments. For a sequence to be retained, a match of at least six nucleotides was required to both a V gene segment and a J gene segment. Rearrangements were classified as productive when the CDR3 lacked stop codons and remained in frame with V and J, and all other rearrangements were classified as non-productive. Following IMGT convention, CDR3 was defined as the stretch from the second conserved V-encoded cysteine up to the conserved J-encoded phenylalanine. The earlier analysis of roughly 590 of the donors excluded any sequence lacking an unambiguous match to a single V gene segment. An earlier analysis of around 600 of the donors classified V segments as functional when productive rearrangements were above 56.7% and as segregating when the standard deviation between donors was above 5%. To diagnose cytomegalovirus status from the catalog of TCR beta chain sequences, a statistical classification framework was built. A later analysis assigned V and J genes by comparing TCR nucleotide sequences with IMGT/GENE-DB human TR gene sequences. The TCRdist pipeline was used in a later analysis to assign CDR3 sequences and most-parsimonious VDJ recombination scenarios. In a later analysis, each TCR beta chain was defined by its CDR3 amino acid sequence together with its V-gene family, and reads lacking a unique V-gene family were excluded. As a way to deal with suspected cross-contamination and a sequencing artifact, a later analysis dropped nearly 600 nucleotide sequences that were highly shared and had low generation probability. In a later analysis, a clonal expansion index for each public chain was calculated from normalized within-repertoire ranks of inferred template counts. Generation probabilities in a later analysis came from a VDJ recombination model fitted to out-of-frame rearrangements, and those results were checked against IGoR. Hypergeometric tests were used in a later analysis to score TCR-TCR, TCR-HLA and TCR-CMV co-occurrence, with a repertoire-size bias correction applied to the TCR pairs. To estimate false discovery rates, a later analysis permuted the HLA or CMV assignments 20 times. In a later analysis, co-occurring TCRs were grouped with DBSCAN, and TCRdist sequence similarity was added when clustering was performed within HLA-allele-positive subsets. For co-occurrence clustering, repertoires with fewer than 30,000 or more than 120,000 public chains were excluded, along with four or five repertoires with anomalous nucleotide sharing. Entries here come from immuneACCESS through TCRdb and include only in-frame sequences with V and J called. Some clones fail to appear in such tables; in the studies checked, an unresolved V gene covers under half of the shortfall, and the cause of the remainder is unknown. V and J calls and clone size are given by that table; D and trimming were obtained from the DNA. Here the sample has nearly 110,000 clones; roughly 75% occur a single time. Together, the top ten hold more than 2% of the sample.

Comment on this clone: The antigen this receptor binds is unknown. Base qualities are not provided; no much larger clone lies one nucleotide away.

This sequence was found in a middle-aged man in good health and CMV-seronegative. The chain uses TRBV7-6 and TRBJ2-1; a tentative D match to TRBD1 spans 6 bases. Sequencing was performed on PBMCs. The CDR3 here reads CASSLAGADNEQFF. The DNA reads TGTGCCAGCAGCTTAGCGGGGGCGGACAATGAGCAGTTCTTC.